A single sample is the source of the 20 T cell receptor beta chains below, sequenced in a study of siplizumab effects on memory and regulatory T cells. Produced via immunoSEQ multiplex PCR; TCRdb's table is partial and in-frame only. Among about 97,000 clones listed, roughly 91% were seen once. Sequencing input: non-Treg CD4+ T cells sorted from blood. These receptors were collected from a human donor in good health.

The chain uses TRBV28 and TRBJ2-5; unclear D gene. V gave up 10 bases and J gave up 3 bases, with 15 bases separating them. CDR3 length: 13 amino acids. Germline V gene sequence: CDR1 MDHEN, CDR2 SYDVKM. The CDR3 loop is CANPTGLEETQYF. The CDR3 DNA reads TGTGCCAACCCGACGGGTCTCGAAGAGACCCAGTACTTC.

A single count supports this clone. The V and J genes are TRBV28 and TRBJ2-3, with D tentatively TRBD2 (5 bases). Looked up from germline, CDR1 is MDHEN and CDR2 is SYDVKM. The V end was cut by 7 bases, the J end by 2 bases, with 13 bases between. This CDR3 has 14 amino acids. CDR3 amino acids: CASIRGLNTDTQYF. CDR3 DNA sequence: TGTGCCAGCATCCGCGGGCTGAACACAGATACGCAGTATTTT. Full variable domain (rest looked up from reference TRBV28 and TRBJ2-3): DVKVTQSSRYLVKRTGEKVFLECVQDMDHENMFWYRQDPGLGLRLIYFSYDVKMKEKGDIPEGYSVSREKKERFSLILESASTNQTSMYLCASIRGLNTDTQYFGPGTRLTVL.

The chain couples TRBV7-2 to TRBJ2-3; tentative D call: TRBD2 (6 bases). This CDR3 is 15 amino acids long. Germline CDR1 is SGHTA and CDR2 is FQGNSA. V dropped 5 bases and J dropped 0 bases, with 12 bases sitting between them. Written as DNA, the CDR3 is TGTGCCAGCAGCACGCGTCTAGCGAGCACAGATACGCAGTATTTT. Protein product: CASSTRLASTDTQYF.

The chain recombines TRBV6-6 with TRBJ1-2; D is possibly TRBD1 (6 bases). The ends were cut back, 6 bases at V and 8 bases at J, with 16 bases in the middle. Germline lookup yields CDR1 MNHNY and CDR2 SVGAGI (reference sequence). The CDR3 is made up of 13 amino acids. CDR3 nucleotides: TGTGCCAGCAGCCCGGACAGCGGGTGGGGCTACACCTTC. Translating it yields CASSPDSGWGYTF.

About this clone: The sample holds other DNA sequences that translate to the same CDR3. This sequence joins TRBV9 and TRBJ2-1; D gene ambiguous. The germline V gene encodes CDR1 SGDLS and CDR2 YYNGEE. V was trimmed by 1 base and J by 0 bases, leaving 8 bases between them. This CDR3 has 15 amino acids. The CDR3 bases are TGTGCCAGCAGCGTATCTGGTACCTCCTACAATGAGCAGTTCTTC. This encodes CASSVSGTSYNEQFF.

This clone was observed once. This rearrangement joins TRBV19 to TRBJ2-5; 8 nucleotides agree with TRBD1. Germline CDR1 and CDR2: LNHDA and SQIVND (reference sequence). The CDR3 contains 17 residues. V lost 2 bases and J lost 3; bases outside the gene matches: 11. CDR3 sequence: CASSIKLTGTGKETQYF. As DNA, the CDR3 is TGTGCCAGTAGTATAAAACTAACCGGGACAGGAAAAGAGACCCAGTACTTC.

The chain employs TRBV30 and TRBJ1-3, with D uncertain. Trimming left V 7 bases short and J 9 bases short, with 16 bases between. Germline V CDR1 and CDR2: GTSNPN, SVGIG (reference sequence). The CDR3 is made up of 12 amino acids. The CDR3 spells CASGETWGTIYF. CDR3 coding DNA: TGTGCCTCCGGCGAGACTTGGGGCACCATATATTTT.

The chain has TRBV6-5 and TRBJ2-3; 7 bases map to TRBD2. V lost 4 bases to trimming and J lost 4 bases; unmatched junction nucleotides: 5. This CDR3 contains 14 residues. In germline, CDR1 is MNHEY, CDR2 SVGAGI. For the CDR3, the DNA is TGTGCCAGCAGTTCGGGGACTACCCCAGATACGCAGTATTTT. Its protein product is CASSSGTTPDTQYF.

The chain uses TRBV7-3 and TRBJ2-5; weak D call: TRBD2 (5 bases). The CDR3 has 14 amino acids. V lost 1 base and J lost 5, with 11 bases in between. Germline CDR1 reads SGHTA; CDR2 reads FQGTGA. DNA for the CDR3: TGTGCCAGCAGCTTAAGGCGTCGAGGGGAGACCCAGTACTTC. Amino acid sequence: CASSLRRRGETQYF.

V gene TRBV12-5 combines with J gene TRBJ2-7; TRBD2 is a possible D gene (5 bases). There are 15 residues in the CDR3. From germline, CDR1 is LGHNT and CDR2 FRNRAP. V was trimmed by 8 bases and J by 0 bases, leaving 17 bases between them. CDR3 nucleotide sequence: TGTGCTAGTTCTCCGAGCGGAGGAAGCTCCTACGAGCAGTACTTC. Residues: CASSPSGGSSYEQYF.

The chain has TRBV5-1 and TRBJ1-1, with D unclear. The V gene's germline CDR1 is SGHRS and CDR2 YFSETQ. The CDR3 runs 14 residues. Trimming took 3 bases from V and 4 from J, leaving 13 bases between them. The CDR3: CASSWKGLSTEAFF. The CDR3 DNA sequence: TGCGCCAGCAGCTGGAAGGGCCTAAGCACTGAAGCTTTCTTT.

The V gene is TRBV7-9, the J gene TRBJ2-5, with TRBD2 matching 8 bases. The CDR3 sequence is 17 residues long. V lost 5 bases to trimming and J lost 2 bases; unmatched junction nucleotides: 13. Germline-derived CDR1 and CDR2 are SEHNR and FQNEAQ (reference sequence). CDR3 loop: CASSDGLASGLQETQYF. CDR3 coding DNA: TGTGCCAGCAGCGATGGTTTGGCTAGCGGGCTTCAAGAGACCCAGTACTTC.

The rearrangement links TRBV19 to TRBJ1-5; tentatively, D is TRBD1 (6 bases). Germline CDR1 and CDR2: LNHDA and SQIVND (reference sequence). Trimming removed 8 bases from V and 3 bases from J, with 17 bases in between. This CDR3 has 15 amino acids. CDR3 nucleotides: TGTGCCAGTCGAGGACGGGGGGCGGTCAATCAGCCCCAGCATTTT. Residues: CASRGRGAVNQPQHF.

V and J are TRBV28 and TRBJ1-1; no clear D gene. The CDR3 runs 11 residues. Germline-derived CDR1 and CDR2 are MDHEN and SYDVKM. With 6 bases removed from V and 0 bases from J, the gap between germline ends came to 2 bases. The CDR3 nucleotides are TGTGCCAGCAGACTGAACACTGAAGCTTTCTTT. Its protein is CASRLNTEAFF.

V is TRBV18 and J is TRBJ1-4; tentative D call: TRBD1 (5 bases). V shed 3 bases and J shed 5 bases, with 16 bases lying between them. The length of the CDR3 is 16 residues. Germline CDR1 reads KGHSH; CDR2 reads LQKENI. The CDR3 loop reads CASSPVPGATNEKLFF. Written as DNA, the CDR3 is TGTGCCAGCTCACCGGTCCCCGGGGCGACGAATGAAAAACTGTTTTTT.

This chain links TRBV5-1 with TRBJ2-7; 7 nucleotides line up with TRBD2. CDR3 size: 13 residues. Germline CDR1 reads SGHRS; CDR2 reads YFSETQ. Trimming removed 10 bases from V and 3 bases from J; junction bases left unmatched: 10. The CDR3 protein is CASRITGGYEQYF. CDR3 nucleotide sequence: TGCGCCTCTCGTATAACGGGGGGCTACGAGCAGTACTTC.

This CDR3 is CASSGGTGGAVGYTF. DNA for the CDR3: TGTGCCAGTAGTGGAGGGACAGGGGGCGCGGTTGGCTACACCTTC. This sequence joins TRBV19 and TRBJ1-2; 12 nucleotides agree with TRBD1. The ends lost 5 bases at V and 7 bases at J; junction bases unmatched: 8. Germline CDR1 LNHDA, CDR2 SQIVND (reference sequence). The CDR3 is 15 amino acids.

This clone has just one count. J is TRBJ2-7 and V is TRBV27; D unclear. Germline-derived CDR1 and CDR2 are MNHEY and SMNVEV (reference sequence). Trimming took 2 bases from V and 4 from J, leaving 9 bases between them. The CDR3 extends over 13 amino acids. The CDR3 here is CASSLRQEYEQYF. The CDR3 DNA is TGTGCCAGCAGTTTAAGGCAGGAGTACGAGCAGTACTTC.

This clone was recorded once. The chain is built from TRBV7-2 and TRBJ2-5; D possibly corresponds to TRBD2 (5 bases). CDR3 length: 14 residues. In germline, CDR1 is SGHTA, CDR2 FQGNSA. V shed 5 bases and J shed 3 bases, with 13 bases lying between them. The CDR3 bases are TGTGCCAGCAGCCTCGGGAATACCAAAGAGACCCAGTACTTC. Its protein is CASSLGNTKETQYF.

This chain connects TRBV25-1 to TRBJ1-2, with unresolved D. The CDR3 has 15 amino acids. Trimming left V 1 base short and J 2 bases short, with 11 bases between. Per germline, CDR1 MGHDK and CDR2 SYGVNS. This CDR3 reads CASSELGNSNYGYTF. Here the CDR3 DNA reads TGTGCCAGCAGTGAATTAGGCAATTCCAACTATGGCTACACCTTC.